This T cell receptor (beta chain) is from a study of T cells in Graves' hyperthyroidism and ophthalmopathy. Points from the study as a whole: Using 13 V-J features, a model discriminated ophthalmopathy from stable hyperthyroidism.

There were TCR beta CDR3 regions amplified from RNA transcripts. TCR CDR3 underwent first-round RT-PCR with the HTBI primer set. MiXCR was run by TCRdb on the multiplex PCR reads, yielding one entry per CDR3 protein. This sample carries nearly 750,000 distinct CDR3 sequences, around a third of them seen once, and the ten largest clones take around 31%. V dropped 4 bases and J dropped 5; count of bases not matched to a gene: 4. The CDR3 runs to 15 residues. The germline V gene encodes CDR1 SQVTM and CDR2 ANQGSEA. Hyperthyroidism in the patients, aged 18 to 65, was newly diagnosed and under 2 months in duration. Thyroid ultrasound, orbital computed tomography, clinical symptoms, and serum thyroxine and TRAb underpinned diagnoses. This clonotype was observed a few times. Antigen unknown.

This TCR was sampled from a woman aged 40 to 50 with Graves' hyperthyroidism. This chain links TRBV29-1 with TRBJ2-3; TRBD2 matches 15 bases. The specimen sequenced was blood. This chain's CDR3 is CSVAGLAGGGDTQYF. The CDR3 coding sequence is TGCAGCGTTGCTGGACTAGCGGGAGGGGGAGATACGCAGTATTTT.